Each of the 8 T cell receptor beta chains below was sequenced from the same sample in a study of blood T cell repertoires in COVID-19. Assay: immunoSEQ multiplex PCR; the TCRdb copy retains only in-frame clones and omits some. Counted here are about 320,000 clones, under 95% occurring once; the ten biggest clones make up 2% to 3%. Input material: PBMCs or T cells enriched from blood (not recorded which). The source is a man aged 55 to 69 who had recovered from COVID-19.

Turning to this clone: This sample includes further DNA sequences coding for the same CDR3. The chain uses TRBV27 and TRBJ1-5; D remains ambiguous. Germline CDR1 is MNHEY and CDR2 is SMNVEV (reference sequence). There are 13 residues in the CDR3. Between the trimmed V and J ends, which lost 6 bases and 0 bases, there was a span of 6 bases. CDR3 sequence: CASSFNSNQPQHF. The CDR3 bases are TGTGCCAGCAGCTTTAATAGCAATCAGCCCCAGCATTTT.

The gene calls are TRBV10-3 and TRBJ1-5, with a weak D call TRBD1 (6 bases). The CDR3 covers 14 residues. V lost 6 bases and J lost 3, with 12 bases in between. The germline V gene encodes CDR1 ENHRY and CDR2 SYGVKD. The CDR3 DNA is TGTGCCATCAGCGCAACAGGGATCAATCAGCCCCAGCATTTT. It translates to CAISATGINQPQHF.

The chain has TRBV28 and TRBJ2-1; D may be TRBD2 (5 bases). V was pared by 5 bases and J by 6 bases, with 11 bases between. The germline V gene has CDR1 MDHEN and CDR2 SYDVKM. This CDR3 is built from 13 residues. The CDR3 loop reads CASSPGRPNEQFF. The CDR3 bases are TGTGCCAGCAGTCCGGGAAGGCCCAATGAGCAGTTCTTC.

The V gene is TRBV5-4, the J gene TRBJ2-1; D may be TRBD2 (6 bases). The CDR3 sequence is 15 residues long. The V and J ends lost 4 bases and 5 bases respectively, with 16 bases between them. Per the germline V gene, CDR1 is SGHNT and CDR2 is YYREEE (reference sequence). Here the CDR3 DNA reads TGTGCCAGCAGCCCCGGGAATCCGGGGGACAATGAGCAGTTCTTC. This translates into CASSPGNPGDNEQFF.

This chain joins TRBV3-1 (or the pseudogene TRBV3-2) and TRBJ1-1; D is uncertain. This CDR3 contains 17 residues. Trimming stripped 3 bases from V and 1 base from J, with 18 bases between. Germline loops: CDR1 LGHDT, CDR2 YNNKEL (reference sequence). CDR3 in DNA: TGTGCCAGCAGCCACCGCGCCCAGAGGCGGGGGAACACTGAAGCTTTCTTT. Translation: CASSHRAQRRGNTEAFF.

CDR3 protein: CASSYSSSGYTF. The CDR3 coding sequence is TGTGCCAGCAGTTACTCTTCGTCGGGCTACACCTTC. The J gene is TRBJ1-2, the V gene TRBV6-5; D remains ambiguous. The V gene lost 0 bases and the J gene lost 8 bases, with 7 bases spanning the gap. The CDR3 has 12 residues. CDR1 is MNHEY, CDR2 SVGAGI, per germline.

V is TRBV18 and J is TRBJ1-1; D is perhaps TRBD1 (5 bases). Germline lookup yields CDR1 KGHSH and CDR2 LQKENI. The CDR3 sequence is 15 residues long. The ends were cut back, 3 bases at V and 0 bases at J, with 11 bases in the middle. CDR3 nucleotides: TGTGCCAGCTCACCGGGGCAGCTCATGAACACTGAAGCTTTCTTT. It specifies CASSPGQLMNTEAFF.

This chain uses TRBV6-6 with TRBJ1-1; 7 nucleotides agree with TRBD1. The V gene's germline CDR1 is MNHNY and CDR2 SVGAGI (reference sequence). The CDR3 spans 16 residues. The J segment lost 0 bases and the V segment lost 7 bases, leaving 11 bases of the junction unmatched. DNA for the CDR3: TGTGCCAGCATCAAGGGGCACAGGGGAATGAACACTGAAGCTTTCTTT. It encodes CASIKGHRGMNTEAFF.